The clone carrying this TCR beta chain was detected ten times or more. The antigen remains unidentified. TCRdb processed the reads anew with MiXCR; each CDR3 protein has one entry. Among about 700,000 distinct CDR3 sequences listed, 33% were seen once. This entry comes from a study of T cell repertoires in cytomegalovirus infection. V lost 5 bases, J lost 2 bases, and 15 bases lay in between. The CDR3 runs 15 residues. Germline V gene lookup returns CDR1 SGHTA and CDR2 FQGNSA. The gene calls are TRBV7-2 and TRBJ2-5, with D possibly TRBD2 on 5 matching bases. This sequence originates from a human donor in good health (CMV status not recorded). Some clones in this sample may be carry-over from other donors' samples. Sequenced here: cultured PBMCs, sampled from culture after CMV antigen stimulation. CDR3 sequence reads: CASSLSRLLQETQYF. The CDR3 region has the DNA TGTGCCAGCAGCCTCTCCAGACTACTTCAAGAGACCCAGTACTTC.